This TCR beta chain was sequenced during a study of blood T cell repertoires in COVID-19. As for the study in general: From the United States, Italy and Spain came samples of acute and convalescent COVID-19.

The CDR3 sequence is 14 residues long. The germline V gene has CDR1 LNHNV and CDR2 YYDKDF (reference sequence). How the authors handled the data: Using reference gene primer amplification, nucleated cell counts were estimated. TCRdb's copy holds only in-frame clones and misses some; the assay was immunoSEQ multiplex PCR. Clonal size and the V and J genes are those of that table, whereas D and trimming came from the DNA. The data contain approximately 170,000 clones, approximately 86% of them singletons. With respect to this clone: Sequence at one end of the junction differs from germline and may be a read error.

A Seattle source enrolled patients during active infection and followed them longitudinally. This TCR came from an elderly woman with COVID-19, enrolled during active disease. This sequence joins TRBV15 and TRBJ1-2; 8 nucleotides match TRBD1. Sequences were obtained from peripheral blood. CDR3 residues: CATSRDRGLYGYTF. The CDR3 DNA reads as TGTGCCACCAGCCGAGACAGGGGCCTATATGGCTACACCTTC.